Presented here are 26 T cell receptor beta chains from one specimen sequenced in a study of cytomegalovirus exposure and HLA in healthy donors. PCR primers comprised 60 Vbeta and 13 Jbeta primers. Libraries were prepared by immunoSEQ multiplex PCR; TCRdb keeps only in-frame clonotypes and omits some of them. The sample lists about 190,000 clones; around 81% were seen once. Sequences were obtained from PBMCs. The receptors here all came from a woman between 25 and 40 years old in good health and CMV-seronegative.

To note about this clone: Different DNA sequences within this sample yield the same CDR3. The chain uses TRBV6-4 and TRBJ2-4, with D maybe TRBD1 (6 bases). The CDR3 is made up of 15 amino acids. The germline V gene encodes CDR1 MRHNA and CDR2 SNTAGT. V was shortened by 6 bases and J by 5 bases, with 17 bases between the two germline ends. The DNA for the CDR3 is TGTGCCAGCAGACTGGCAGGGGTCCCGCAAAACATTCAGTACTTC. It codes for CASRLAGVPQNIQYF.

The rearrangement links TRBV10-3 to TRBJ2-7, with D possibly TRBD2 on 6 matching bases. The V and J ends lost 2 bases and 3 bases respectively, with 11 bases between them. This CDR3 spans 14 amino acids. Looked up from germline, CDR1 is ENHRY and CDR2 is SYGVKD. The CDR3 sequence is CAISEPEGIYEQYF. The CDR3 bases are TGTGCCATCAGTGAGCCGGAGGGGATCTACGAGCAGTACTTC.

Only one count was recorded for this clone. The chain joins TRBV2 to TRBJ2-7, with TRBD2 matching over 12 bases. In germline, CDR1 is SNHLY, CDR2 FYNNEI. CDR3 length: 15 residues. The trim removed 4 bases at V and 9 bases at J, leaving 10 bases unmatched. This chain's CDR3 is CASSARLAGDTGQYF. For the CDR3, the DNA is TGTGCCAGCAGTGCGCGACTAGCGGGGGATACGGGGCAGTACTTC.

The chain employs TRBV30 and TRBJ1-2; 8 positions agree with TRBD1. Per germline, CDR1 GTSNPN and CDR2 SVGIG (reference sequence). V shed 7 bases, J shed 4 bases, and the junction held 5 bases outside the gene matches. There are 12 residues in the CDR3. The CDR3 spells CALTGAGYGYTF. In DNA form, the CDR3 reads TGTGCCTTGACAGGGGCGGGCTATGGCTACACCTTC.

V usage is TRBV27 and J usage is TRBJ2-1; TRBD2 matches 10 bases. Germline V gene sequence: CDR1 MNHEY, CDR2 SMNVEV (reference sequence). V shed 11 bases, J shed 7 bases, and the junction held 14 bases outside the gene matches. The CDR3 is 15 residues long. The CDR3 bases are TGTGCCTCTAGCGGGAGTACATCGTACACGAATGAGCAGTTCTTC. Encoded protein: CASSGSTSYTNEQFF.

This clone was seen a few times. The chain is built from TRBV7-2 and TRBJ2-5, with 9 nucleotides matching TRBD1. V gave up 5 bases and J gave up 4 bases; unmatched junction bases: 5. This CDR3 is 14 amino acids long. Germline V gives CDR1 SGHTA, CDR2 FQGNSA. The CDR3 here is CASSRPGQGETQYF. The CDR3 DNA reads as TGTGCCAGCAGCAGGCCGGGACAGGGAGAGACCCAGTACTTC.

CDR3 region: CASSQVTGFDYTF. CDR3 nucleotide sequence: TGCGCCAGCAGCCAAGTGACAGGGTTTGACTACACCTTC. The chain has TRBV4-3 and TRBJ1-2; 7 positions match TRBD1. Germline assignment: CDR1 LGHNA and CDR2 YSLEER. The ends lost 1 base at V and 10 bases at J; junction bases unmatched: 6. This CDR3 spans 13 amino acids.

A remark on this clone: Germline is not matched at one junction end, which may reflect a read error. The V and J genes are TRBV27 and TRBJ2-1; TRBD2 matches 8 bases. This CDR3 spans 14 amino acids. CDR1 and CDR2 from the germline V gene are MNHEY and SMNVEV (reference sequence). CDR3 nucleotide sequence: TGTGCCAGCAGCCGACTAGCGCAATACATTGAGCAGTTCTTC. This sequence encodes CASSRLAQYIEQFF.

The rearrangement links TRBV27 to TRBJ2-3; no firm D call. CDR1 and CDR2 (germline): MNHEY, SMNVEV (reference sequence). The CDR3 covers 14 residues. V was shortened by 0 bases and J by 1 base, with 5 bases between the two germline ends. The CDR3 spells CASSLSSRTDTQYF. In nucleotides, the CDR3 is TGTGCCAGCAGTTTATCGTCTCGCACAGATACGCAGTATTTT.

The chain uses TRBV11-3 and TRBJ2-3, with TRBD1 matching 10 bases. CDR3 length: 15 residues. J lost 2 bases, V lost 5 bases, and 4 bases had no gene match. Germline V lookup: CDR1 SGHNT, CDR2 YENEEA. In DNA, the CDR3 is TGTGCCAGCAGCCGGACAGGGGGAATCACAGATACGCAGTATTTT. It translates to CASSRTGGITDTQYF.

About this clone: This sample includes further DNA sequences coding for the same CDR3. The chain couples TRBV15 to TRBJ1-5; no clear D. The CDR3 loop spans 14 amino acids. V dropped 0 bases and J dropped 10 bases, with 13 bases sitting between them. CDR1 and CDR2 from the germline V gene are LNHNV and YYDKDF (reference sequence). The CDR3, as DNA: TGTGCCACCAGCAGAGAGTACAGTGCTTACCCCCAGCATTTT. As protein: CATSREYSAYPQHF.

This clone appeared a few times. The CDR3: CASSIDRRGSSSYNEQFF. CDR3 nucleotides: TGTGCCAGTAGTATAGATCGACGGGGGTCGAGCTCCTACAATGAGCAGTTCTTC. The chain uses TRBV19 and TRBJ2-1; D perhaps matches TRBD2 (6 bases). CDR3 length: 18 amino acids. Germline V CDR1 and CDR2: LNHDA, SQIVND (reference sequence). V lost 0 bases, J lost 0 bases, and 15 bases lay in between. The full variable domain, its missing parts supplied by reference TRBV19 and TRBJ2-1, is DGGITQSPKYLFRKEGQNVTLSCEQNLNHDAMYWYRQDPGQGLRLIYYSQIVNDFQKGDIAEGYSVSREKKESFPLTVTSAQKNPTAFYLCASSIDRRGSSSYNEQFFGPGTRLTVL.

This clone was seen a few times. V usage is TRBV6-1 and J usage is TRBJ1-5, with TRBD1 matching 9 bases. The CDR3 length is 15 residues. Germline V gives CDR1 MNHNS, CDR2 SASEGT. The V gene end was trimmed by 5 bases and the J gene end by 7 bases; junction bases not matched to a gene: 9. The CDR3 here is CASSSMDRGEQPQHF. For the CDR3, the DNA is TGTGCCAGCAGTTCAATGGACAGGGGTGAACAGCCCCAGCATTTT.

The rearrangement uses TRBV10-3 and TRBJ2-7; possible D gene TRBD2, 6 bases. V lost 0 bases, J lost 3 bases, and 15 bases lay in between. From germline, CDR1 is ENHRY and CDR2 SYGVKD. The CDR3 is 16 residues long. The CDR3: CAISESGEEALYEQYF. DNA of the CDR3: TGTGCCATCAGTGAGTCAGGGGAGGAAGCACTCTACGAGCAGTACTTC.

This chain connects TRBV18 to TRBJ2-1; 9 bases match TRBD1. CDR1 is KGHSH and CDR2 is LQKENI in the germline V gene. The CDR3 spans 15 residues. V shed 3 bases, J shed 2 bases, and the junction held 2 bases outside the gene matches. DNA for the CDR3: TGTGCCAGCTCACCTAGGACAGGGGCCTACAATGAGCAGTTCTTC. Its translation: CASSPRTGAYNEQFF.

This chain connects TRBV18 to TRBJ2-1, with 7 bases that match TRBD2. CDR3 size: 16 residues. Trimming removed 5 bases from V and 3 bases from J; junction bases left unmatched: 10. The germline CDR1 and CDR2 sequences are KGHSH and LQKENI. The CDR3 reads CASSSDESGVYNEQFF. For the CDR3, the DNA is TGTGCCAGCTCATCGGATGAAAGCGGGGTCTACAATGAGCAGTTCTTC.

Only one count was recorded for this clone. The chain uses TRBV5-1 and TRBJ2-5; 9 nucleotides line up with TRBD1. The DNA end favors TRBJ2-7, so the J call may be wrong. The CDR3 contains 14 residues. Germline assignment: CDR1 SGHRS and CDR2 YFSETQ. CDR3 DNA: TGCGCCAGCAGCTTCGTACAGGGGGCTTCCGAGCAGTACTTC. Amino acid sequence: CASSFVQGASEQYF.

The rearrangement uses TRBV19 and TRBJ2-1, with 10 nucleotides matching TRBD1. With V trimmed by 6 bases and J by 1 base, 3 bases remained unmatched. This CDR3 has 15 amino acids. Germline V gene data show CDR1 as LNHDA and CDR2 as SQIVND (reference sequence). CDR3 coding DNA: TGTGCCAGTAGCTGGGGACAGGGGTCCTACAATGAGCAGTTCTTC. It yields the protein CASSWGQGSYNEQFF.

This sequence joins TRBV28 and TRBJ2-1; TRBD2 agrees at 7 bases. This CDR3 comprises 16 residues. V gave up 5 bases and J gave up 1 base; unmatched junction bases: 8. CDR1 is MDHEN, CDR2 SYDVKM, per germline. The DNA for the CDR3 is TGTGCCAGCAGTCCCCCCCCAGCGGGGTCCTACAATGAGCAGTTCTTC. This encodes CASSPPPAGSYNEQFF.

The table lists this clone with a count of one. CDR3 DNA: TGTGCCAGCAGCTCGGACCGGGACAGGGCTTGGAGCTGGGACACCGGGGAGCTGTTTTTT. As protein: CASSSDRDRAWSWDTGELFF. V is TRBV7-8 and J is TRBJ2-2; 9 nucleotides line up with TRBD1. V was pared by 4 bases and J by 3 bases, with 18 bases of the junction left unmatched. This CDR3 contains 20 residues. The V gene's germline CDR1 is SGHVS and CDR2 FQNEAQ. The full variable domain, rest sourced from reference TRBV7-8 and TRBJ2-2, is GAGVSQSPRYKVAKRGQDVALRCDPISGHVSLFWYQQALGQGPEFLTYFQNEAQLDKSGLPSDRFFAERPEGSVSTLKIQRTQQEDSAVYLCASSSDRDRAWSWDTGELFFGEGSRLTVL.

This chain connects TRBV9 to TRBJ2-1, with a weak D call TRBD1 (6 bases). V gave up 3 bases and J gave up 0 bases, with 7 bases separating them. Germline CDR1 SGDLS, CDR2 YYNGEE. The CDR3 consists of 14 residues. CDR3 amino acids: CASSEGDSYNEQFF. The DNA of the CDR3 is TGTGCCAGCAGCGAGGGGGACTCCTACAATGAGCAGTTCTTC.

The rearrangement uses TRBV27 and TRBJ1-6, with 8 nucleotides matching TRBD1. Germline V gene sequence: CDR1 MNHEY, CDR2 SMNVEV (reference sequence). V dropped 6 bases and J dropped 7; count of bases not matched to a gene: 8. The CDR3 is 15 residues long. The CDR3 protein is CASRQGARLNSPLHF. Here the CDR3 DNA reads TGTGCCAGCAGGCAGGGGGCGCGTCTAAATTCACCCCTCCACTTT.

The chain joins TRBV29-1 to TRBJ2-2, with a possible D match to TRBD1 (6 bases). Germline V gives CDR1 SQVTM, CDR2 ANQGSEA. The CDR3 loop spans 14 amino acids. Trimming removed 0 bases at V and 5 bases at J, with 10 bases between. CDR3 sequence (DNA): TGCAGCGTTGAAGAAGGGCAGGGGACCGGGGAGCTGTTTTTT. Its translation: CSVEEGQGTGELFF.

J is TRBJ2-1 and V is TRBV5-4; D is possibly TRBD2 (7 bases). The CDR3 consists of 13 residues. From germline, CDR1 is SGHNT and CDR2 YYREEE (reference sequence). V was pared by 0 bases and J by 15 bases, with 16 bases between. The CDR3 DNA follows: TGTGCCAGCAGCTTGGATGCGGGGGCGAAACTGTTCTTC. It codes for CASSLDAGAKLFF. Full variable domain (missing parts from reference TRBV5-4 and TRBJ2-1): ETGVTQSPTHLIKTRGQQVTLRCSSQSGHNTVSWYQQALGQGPQFIFQYYREEENGRGNFPPRFSGLQFPNYSSELNVNALELDDSALYLCASSLDAGAKLFFGPGTRLTVL.

This clone turned up a few times. Mismatch with germline at one junction end may stem from a read error. The rearrangement links TRBV7-9 to TRBJ1-2, with TRBD1 matching 7 bases. This CDR3 comprises 12 residues. CDR1 and CDR2 from the germline V gene are SEHNR and FQNEAQ (reference sequence). The CDR3 DNA reads as TGTTCCAGCAGCCGGGACAGCTATGGCTACACCTTC. Translating gives CSSSRDSYGYTF.

The rearrangement links TRBV7-9 to TRBJ2-7; 9 nucleotides align to TRBD1. J was trimmed by 2 bases and V by 3 bases; bases with no gene match: 2. In germline, CDR1 is SEHNR, CDR2 FQNEAQ (reference sequence). The CDR3 runs to 14 residues. The CDR3 nucleotides read TGTGCCAGCAGCTTTGGGACAGGGCCCTACGAGCAGTACTTC. Translation: CASSFGTGPYEQYF.